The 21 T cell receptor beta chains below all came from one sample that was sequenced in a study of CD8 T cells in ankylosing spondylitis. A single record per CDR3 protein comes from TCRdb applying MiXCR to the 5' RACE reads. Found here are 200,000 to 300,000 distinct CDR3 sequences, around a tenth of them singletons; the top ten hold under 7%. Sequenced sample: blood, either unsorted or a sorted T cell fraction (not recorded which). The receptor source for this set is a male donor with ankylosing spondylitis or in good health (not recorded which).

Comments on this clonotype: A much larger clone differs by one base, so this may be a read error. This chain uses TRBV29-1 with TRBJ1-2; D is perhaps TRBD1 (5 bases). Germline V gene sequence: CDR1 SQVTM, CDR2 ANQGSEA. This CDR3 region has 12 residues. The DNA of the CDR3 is TGCAGCGTTGAAGACAGGGACTATGGCAACACCTTC. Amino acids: CSVEDRDYGNTF.

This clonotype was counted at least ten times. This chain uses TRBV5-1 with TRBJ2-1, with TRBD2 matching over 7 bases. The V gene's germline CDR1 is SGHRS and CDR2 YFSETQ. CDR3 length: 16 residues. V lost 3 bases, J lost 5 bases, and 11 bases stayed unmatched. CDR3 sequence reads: CASSSRRGLADNEQFF. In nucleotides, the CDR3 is TGCGCCAGCAGCTCCCGACGAGGTCTAGCGGACAATGAGCAGTTCTTC.

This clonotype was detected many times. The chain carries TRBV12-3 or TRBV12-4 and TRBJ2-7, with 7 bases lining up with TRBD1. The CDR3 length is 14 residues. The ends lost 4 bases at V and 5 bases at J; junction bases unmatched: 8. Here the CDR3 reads CASSSIDRVNEQYF. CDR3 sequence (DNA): TGTGCCAGCAGTTCCATCGACAGGGTCAACGAGCAGTACTTC.

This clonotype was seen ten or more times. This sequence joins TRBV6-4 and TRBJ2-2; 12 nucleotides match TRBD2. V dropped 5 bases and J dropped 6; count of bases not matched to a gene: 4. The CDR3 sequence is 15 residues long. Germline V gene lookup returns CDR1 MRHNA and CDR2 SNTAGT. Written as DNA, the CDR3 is TGTGCCAGCAGTTTGACTAGCGGGGGCGCCGGGGAGCTGTTTTTT. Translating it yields CASSLTSGGAGELFF.

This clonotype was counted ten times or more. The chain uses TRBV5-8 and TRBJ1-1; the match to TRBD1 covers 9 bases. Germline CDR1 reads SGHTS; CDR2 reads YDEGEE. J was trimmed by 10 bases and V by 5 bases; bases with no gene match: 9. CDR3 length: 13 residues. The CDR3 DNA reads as TGTGCCAGCAGGAAACAGGGGGCCTTGACAGCTTTCTTT. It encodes CASRKQGALTAFF. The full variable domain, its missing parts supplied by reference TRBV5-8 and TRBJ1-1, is EAGVTQSPTHLIKTRGQQATLRCSPISGHTSVYWYQQALGLGLQFLLWYDEGEERNRGNFPPRFSGRQFPNYSSELNVNALELEDSALYLCASRKQGALTAFFGQGTRLTVV.

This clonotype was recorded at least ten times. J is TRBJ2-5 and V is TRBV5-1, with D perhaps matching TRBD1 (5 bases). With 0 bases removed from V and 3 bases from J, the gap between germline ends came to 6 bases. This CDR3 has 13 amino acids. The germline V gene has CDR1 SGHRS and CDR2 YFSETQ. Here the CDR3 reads CASSLVREETQYF. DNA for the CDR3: TGCGCCAGCAGCTTGGTCAGGGAAGAGACCCAGTACTTC.

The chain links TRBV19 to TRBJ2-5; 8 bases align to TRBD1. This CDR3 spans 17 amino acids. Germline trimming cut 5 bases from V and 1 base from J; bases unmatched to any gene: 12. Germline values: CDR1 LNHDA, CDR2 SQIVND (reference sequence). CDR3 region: CASSLPQTGDFQETQYF. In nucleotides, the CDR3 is TGTGCCAGTAGTTTACCTCAGACAGGGGACTTCCAAGAGACCCAGTACTTC. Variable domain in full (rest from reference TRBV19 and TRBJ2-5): DGGITQSPKYLFRKEGQNVTLSCEQNLNHDAMYWYRQDPGQGLRLIYYSQIVNDFQKGDIAEGYSVSREKKESFPLTVTSAQKNPTAFYLCASSLPQTGDFQETQYFGPGTRLLVL.

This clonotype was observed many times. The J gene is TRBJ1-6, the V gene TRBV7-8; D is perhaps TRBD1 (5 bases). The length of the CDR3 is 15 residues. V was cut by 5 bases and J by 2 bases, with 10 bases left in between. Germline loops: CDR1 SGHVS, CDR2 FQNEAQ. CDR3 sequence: CASSVRETYNSPLHF. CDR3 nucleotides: TGTGCCAGCAGCGTCAGGGAAACCTATAATTCACCCCTCCACTTT.

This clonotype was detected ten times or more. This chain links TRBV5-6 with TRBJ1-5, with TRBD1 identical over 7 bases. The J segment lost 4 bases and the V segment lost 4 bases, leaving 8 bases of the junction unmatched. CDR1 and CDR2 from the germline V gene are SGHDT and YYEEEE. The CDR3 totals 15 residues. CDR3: CASSPGTDPNQPQHF. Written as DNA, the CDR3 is TGTGCCAGCAGCCCCGGGACAGACCCTAATCAGCCCCAGCATTTT. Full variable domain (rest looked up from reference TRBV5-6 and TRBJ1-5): DAGVTQSPTHLIKTRGQQVTLRCSPKSGHDTVSWYQQALGQGPQFIFQYYEEEERQRGNFPDRFSGHQFPNYSSELNVNALLLGDSALYLCASSPGTDPNQPQHFGDGTRLSIL.

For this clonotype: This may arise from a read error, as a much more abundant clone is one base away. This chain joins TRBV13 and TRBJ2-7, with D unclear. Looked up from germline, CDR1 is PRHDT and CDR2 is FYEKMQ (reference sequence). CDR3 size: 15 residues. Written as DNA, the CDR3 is TGTGTCAGCAGCTCCCGACTGTTACCCTCCTACGAGCAGTACTTC. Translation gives CVSSSRLLPSYEQYF. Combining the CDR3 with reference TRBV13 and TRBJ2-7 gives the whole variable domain AAGVIQSPRHLIKEKRETATLKCYPIPRHDTVYWYQQGPGQDPQFLISFYEKMQSDKGSIPDRFSAQQFSDYHSELNMSSLELGDSALYFCVSSSRLLPSYEQYFGPGTRLTVT.

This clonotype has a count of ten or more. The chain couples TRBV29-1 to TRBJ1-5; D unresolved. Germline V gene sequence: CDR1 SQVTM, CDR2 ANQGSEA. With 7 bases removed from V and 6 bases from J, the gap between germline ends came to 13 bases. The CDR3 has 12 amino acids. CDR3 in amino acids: CSAGEAGQPQHF. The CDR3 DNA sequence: TGCAGCGCGGGAGAGGCTGGTCAGCCCCAGCATTTT.

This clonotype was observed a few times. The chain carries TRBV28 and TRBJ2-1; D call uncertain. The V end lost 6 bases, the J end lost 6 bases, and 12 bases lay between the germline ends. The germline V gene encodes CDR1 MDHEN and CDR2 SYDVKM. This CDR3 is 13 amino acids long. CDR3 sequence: CASSPRNGNEQFF. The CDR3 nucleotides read TGTGCCAGCAGCCCCCGGAACGGCAATGAGCAGTTCTTC.

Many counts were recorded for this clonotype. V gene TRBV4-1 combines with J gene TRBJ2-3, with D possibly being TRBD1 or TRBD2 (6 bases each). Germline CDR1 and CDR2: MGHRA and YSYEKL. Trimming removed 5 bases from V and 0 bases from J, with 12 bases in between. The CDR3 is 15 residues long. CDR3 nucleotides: TGCGCCAGCAGCGGGGGGCTTAGAAGCACAGATACGCAGTATTTT. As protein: CASSGGLRSTDTQYF.

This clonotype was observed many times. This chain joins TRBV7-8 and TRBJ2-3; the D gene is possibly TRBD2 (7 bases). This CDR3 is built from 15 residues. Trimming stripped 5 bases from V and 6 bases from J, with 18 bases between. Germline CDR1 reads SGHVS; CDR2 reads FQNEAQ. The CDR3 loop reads CASSPGGPWGDTQYF. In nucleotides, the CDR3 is TGTGCCAGCAGCCCCGGGGGGCCCTGGGGGGATACGCAGTATTTT.

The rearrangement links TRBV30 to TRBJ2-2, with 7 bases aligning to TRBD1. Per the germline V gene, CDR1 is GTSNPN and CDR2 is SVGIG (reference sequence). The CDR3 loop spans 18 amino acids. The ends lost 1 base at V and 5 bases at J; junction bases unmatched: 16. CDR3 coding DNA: TGTGCCTGGAGTGCATCCTTTTGGACAAGGGGGCGTACCGGGGAGCTGTTTTTT. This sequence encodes CAWSASFWTRGRTGELFF.

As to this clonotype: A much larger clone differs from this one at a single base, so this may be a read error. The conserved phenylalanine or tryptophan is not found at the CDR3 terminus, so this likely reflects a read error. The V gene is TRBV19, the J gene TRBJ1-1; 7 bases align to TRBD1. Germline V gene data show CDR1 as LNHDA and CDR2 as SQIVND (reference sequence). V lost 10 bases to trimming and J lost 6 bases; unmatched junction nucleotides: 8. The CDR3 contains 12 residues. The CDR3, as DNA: TGTGCCACCGCGGGGCAGGGGGCTGAAGCTTTCCTT. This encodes CATAGQGAEAFL.

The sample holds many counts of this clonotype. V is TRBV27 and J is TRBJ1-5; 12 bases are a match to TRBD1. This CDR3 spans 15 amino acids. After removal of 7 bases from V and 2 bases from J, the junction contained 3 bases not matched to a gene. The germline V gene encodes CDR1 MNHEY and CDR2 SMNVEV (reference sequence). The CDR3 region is CASTGTGGGNQPQHF. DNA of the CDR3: TGTGCCAGCACCGGGACAGGGGGCGGCAATCAGCCCCAGCATTTT.

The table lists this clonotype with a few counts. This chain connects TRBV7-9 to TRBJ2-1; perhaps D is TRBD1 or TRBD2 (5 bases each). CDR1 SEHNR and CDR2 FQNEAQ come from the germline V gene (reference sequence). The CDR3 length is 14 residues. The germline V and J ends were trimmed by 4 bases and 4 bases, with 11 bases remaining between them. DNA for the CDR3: TGTGCCAGCAGCTCCGGGACGAATTACAATGAGCAGTTCTTC. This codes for CASSSGTNYNEQFF.

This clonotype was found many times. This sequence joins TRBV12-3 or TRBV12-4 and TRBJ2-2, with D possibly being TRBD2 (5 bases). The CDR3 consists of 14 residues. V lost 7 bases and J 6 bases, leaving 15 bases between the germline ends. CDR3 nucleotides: TGTGCCAGCAACCCCACTAGTCTCCCCGGGGAGCTGTTTTTT. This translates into CASNPTSLPGELFF.

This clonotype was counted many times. CDR3 protein: CSARDLTGIETQYF. The CDR3, as DNA: TGCAGTGCTAGAGATCTAACAGGGATAGAGACCCAGTACTTC. The V gene is TRBV20-1, the J gene TRBJ2-5; TRBD1 might be the D (6 bases). V was shortened by 0 bases and J by 4 bases, with 12 bases between the two germline ends. The germline V gene encodes CDR1 DFQATT and CDR2 SNEGSKA (reference sequence). The length of the CDR3 is 14 residues.

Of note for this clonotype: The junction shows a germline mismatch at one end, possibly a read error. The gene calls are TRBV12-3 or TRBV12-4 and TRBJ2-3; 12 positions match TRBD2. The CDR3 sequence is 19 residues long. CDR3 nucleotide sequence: TGTGCCATCAGTTTCCGAACCCGACGACTAGCGGGAGATGGAGATACGCAGTATTTT. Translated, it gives CAISFRTRRLAGDGDTQYF.